Following are 11 T cell receptor beta chains from one sample sequenced in a study of T cell responses to AZD1222 COVID-19 vaccine. TCRdb's table, derived via immunoSEQ multiplex PCR, lists solely in-frame clones and lacks some. Of about 140,000 clones listed, 80% to 95% were seen once; the top ten hold 3.5% to 4.5%. The material was peripheral blood, obtained 28 days after the second AZD1222 dose. These receptors came from an adult who received the AZD1222 COVID-19 vaccine.

The V call is TRBV6-1, the J call TRBJ2-7; a possible D gene is TRBD1 (6 bases). CDR3 length: 14 residues. Trimming removed 3 bases at V and 5 bases at J, with 14 bases between. The germline CDR1 and CDR2 sequences are MNHNS and SASEGT. As DNA, the CDR3 is TGTGCCAGCAGTGATTCGGACAGAGGGGACGAGCAGTACTTC. This sequence encodes CASSDSDRGDEQYF.

This chain uses TRBV6-5 with TRBJ2-5; D is ambiguous. CDR3 length: 13 residues. Deletions cut 3 bases from V and 4 bases from J, with 9 bases between. Germline lookup yields CDR1 MNHEY and CDR2 SVGAGI. CDR3 nucleotide sequence: TGTGCCAGCAGTTATGGCAACCGAGAGACCCAGTACTTC. Its translation: CASSYGNRETQYF.

The chain has TRBV5-1 and TRBJ2-7, with 7 bases that match TRBD1. Unmatched junction bases numbered 1, after V lost 4 bases and J lost 3 bases. The CDR3 is made up of 12 amino acids. Per germline, CDR1 SGHRS and CDR2 YFSETQ. The CDR3 loop reads CASSRDSYEQYF. CDR3 nucleotides: TGCGCCAGCAGCCGGGACAGCTACGAGCAGTACTTC.

V and J are TRBV7-9 and TRBJ1-6; D gene ambiguous. Trimming shortened V by 8 bases and J by 7 bases, and 12 bases separated the two germline ends. CDR1 is SEHNR and CDR2 is FQNEAQ in the germline V gene (reference sequence). The CDR3 is 13 residues long. CDR3 sequence reads: CASLEDFNSPLHF. CDR3 in DNA: TGTGCCAGCTTAGAGGATTTCAATTCACCCCTCCACTTT.

CDR3 sequence reads: CASSRDSNTGELFF. In DNA form, the CDR3 reads TGTGCCAGTAGTAGGGACAGCAACACCGGGGAGCTGTTTTTT. The V call is TRBV19, the J call TRBJ2-2, with TRBD1 matching 7 bases. The V segment lost 4 bases and the J segment 2 bases; nucleotides outside the gene matches: 1. This CDR3 contains 14 residues. The germline V gene has CDR1 LNHDA and CDR2 SQIVND (reference sequence).

This clone occurred once. V and J are TRBV5-1 and TRBJ1-5; no definite D call. With 4 bases removed from V and 9 bases from J, the gap between germline ends came to 11 bases. The CDR3 extends over 12 amino acids. From germline, CDR1 is SGHRS and CDR2 YFSETQ. Written as DNA, the CDR3 is TGCGCCAGCAGCGGGAACGAAGGGCCCCAGCATTTT. Amino acids: CASSGNEGPQHF. Drawing the rest from reference TRBV5-1 and TRBJ1-5, the complete variable domain is KAGVTQTPRYLIKTRGQQVTLSCSPISGHRSVSWYQQTPGQGLQFLFEYFSETQRNKGNFPGRFSGRQFSNSRSEMNVSTLELGDSALYLCASSGNEGPQHFGDGTRLSIL.

V and J are TRBV5-3 and TRBJ2-7; maybe TRBD1 (5 bases). TRBV5-3 is an open reading frame, and its role is uncertain. Trimming shortened V by 6 bases and J by 4 bases, and 29 bases separated the two germline ends. The CDR3 extends over 18 amino acids. The CDR3 spells CARTTARPTTGGYYEQYF. CDR3 sequence (DNA): TGTGCCAGAACGACAGCGCGACCTACTACTGGTGGGTATTACGAGCAGTACTTC.

V and J are TRBV18 and TRBJ2-3, with 11 bases fitting TRBD1. Trimming removed 2 bases from V and 6 bases from J; junction bases left unmatched: 7. Looked up from germline, CDR1 is KGHSH and CDR2 is LQKENI. This CDR3 spans 16 amino acids. The CDR3 DNA follows: TGTGCCAGCTCACCAAAGGACAGGGGGCTAGGCGATACGCAGTATTTT. Amino acid sequence: CASSPKDRGLGDTQYF.

The chain combines TRBV7-9 with TRBJ1-2, with TRBD1 as a possible D gene (6 bases). The CDR3 covers 16 residues. V gave up 2 bases and J gave up 4 bases, with 17 bases separating them. Germline CDR1 SEHNR, CDR2 FQNEAQ (reference sequence). The CDR3 DNA sequence: TGTGCCAGCAGCTTACCCGCGACAGGTTCCATCTATGGCTACACCTTC. It yields the protein CASSLPATGSIYGYTF.

This clone was seen only once. The chain carries TRBV2 and TRBJ1-2, with D uncertain. The CDR3 runs to 13 residues. Germline CDR1 reads SNHLY; CDR2 reads FYNNEI. V was pared by 8 bases and J by 6 bases, with 16 bases between. CDR3 sequence: CASEGQAANGYTF. The CDR3 DNA reads as TGTGCCAGCGAAGGGCAGGCAGCAAATGGCTACACCTTC.

The chain recombines TRBV2 with TRBJ1-2; 7 bases agree with TRBD1. The CDR3 has 13 amino acids. V shed 7 bases, J shed 10 bases, and the junction held 12 bases outside the gene matches. CDR1 is SNHLY and CDR2 is FYNNEI in the germline V gene. The CDR3: CASMRITGENYTF. CDR3 DNA: TGTGCCAGCATGCGCATAACAGGGGAGAACTACACCTTC. Supplemented by reference TRBV2 and TRBJ1-2, the full variable domain reads EPEVTQTPSHQVTQMGQEVILRCVPISNHLYFYWYRQILGQKVEFLVSFYNNEISEKSEIFDDQFSVERPDGSNFTLKIRSTKLEDSAMYFCASMRITGENYTFGSGTRLTVV.